These T cell receptor beta chains were read from a single sample in a study of regulatory T cells in long-lasting Graves disease. In TCRdb, the multiplex PCR reads were re-called with MiXCR into one record per CDR3 protein. The sample includes roughly 220,000 distinct CDR3 sequences, around 20% seen only once; the top ten take approximately 24%. The specimen comprised peripheral blood mononuclear cells (PBMCs), sampled at new diagnosis, from a patient treated with antithyroid drugs. The receptors shown here come from a female donor with Graves disease. Each CDR3 is given with its conserved first and last residue. A D gene is named only where the DNA matches it firmly. The size entry is marked missing in some rows and otherwise reads once, few, many or a size class.

CDR3 DNA: TGTGCCACCAGCTTAGGTAGAGGCTACAATGAGCAGTTCTTC
CDR3 protein: CATSLGRGYNEQFF
D gene: -
V gene: TRBV15
clone size: -
J gene: TRBJ2-1

CDR3 DNA: TGTGCCTGCAGTTTCTTGGCGGGAGCCAATGAGCAGTTCTTC
CDR3 protein: CACSFLAGANEQFF
D gene: TRBD2
V gene: TRBV28
clone size: -
J gene: TRBJ2-1

CDR3 DNA: TGTGCCAGCAGCTTCGGTAGTGAGCAGTTCTTC
CDR3 protein: CASSFGSEQFF
D gene: -
V gene: TRBV11-2
clone size: -
J gene: TRBJ2-1

CDR3 DNA: TGTGCCAGCAGTTTCCGGGACACTGAAGCTTTCTTT
CDR3 protein: CASSFRDTEAFF
D gene: -
V gene: TRBV28
clone size: many
J gene: TRBJ1-1

CDR3 DNA: TGTGCTAGTGGTTTTCACAGGGGCGAGGGCAATCAGCCCCAGCATTTT
CDR3 protein: CASGFHRGEGNQPQHF
D gene: TRBD1
V gene: TRBV12-5
clone size: -
J gene: TRBJ1-5

CDR3 DNA: TGTGCCAGCAGCGGGACTAGCGACTACAATGAGCAGTTCTTC
CDR3 protein: CASSGTSDYNEQFF
D gene: TRBD2
V gene: TRBV6-2/TRBV6-3
clone size: many
J gene: TRBJ2-1

CDR3 DNA: TGTGCCAGCAGTTCCCGGACTAGGGGGTACTATGGCTACACCTTC
CDR3 protein: CASSSRTRGYYGYTF
D gene: -
V gene: TRBV6-5
clone size: many
J gene: TRBJ1-2

CDR3 DNA: TGTGCCAGCAAGGAGGGCGGCATGAACACTGAAGCTTTCTTT
CDR3 protein: CASKEGGMNTEAFF
D gene: -
V gene: TRBV28
clone size: many
J gene: TRBJ1-1

CDR3 DNA: TGTGCCAGCAGCCAAAGACAAACCGGTTCACCCCTCCACTTT
CDR3 protein: CASSQRQTGSPLHF
D gene: -
V gene: TRBV3-1
clone size: many
J gene: TRBJ1-6

CDR3 DNA: TGTGCCAGCTCAGCTCCGGGGGAGACCCAGTACTTC
CDR3 protein: CASSAPGETQYF
D gene: -
V gene: TRBV18
clone size: many
J gene: TRBJ2-5

CDR3 DNA: TGTGCTAGTGCGAGGGCAGGGGGGTCGGACGAGCAGTACTTC
CDR3 protein: CASARAGGSDEQYF
D gene: -
V gene: TRBV12-5
clone size: many
J gene: TRBJ2-7

CDR3 DNA: TGTGCCAGCAGCTCGCGGGGTTGGACATTCTCCTACAATGAGCAGTTCTTC
CDR3 protein: CASSSRGWTFSYNEQFF
D gene: -
V gene: TRBV11-2
clone size: -
J gene: TRBJ2-1